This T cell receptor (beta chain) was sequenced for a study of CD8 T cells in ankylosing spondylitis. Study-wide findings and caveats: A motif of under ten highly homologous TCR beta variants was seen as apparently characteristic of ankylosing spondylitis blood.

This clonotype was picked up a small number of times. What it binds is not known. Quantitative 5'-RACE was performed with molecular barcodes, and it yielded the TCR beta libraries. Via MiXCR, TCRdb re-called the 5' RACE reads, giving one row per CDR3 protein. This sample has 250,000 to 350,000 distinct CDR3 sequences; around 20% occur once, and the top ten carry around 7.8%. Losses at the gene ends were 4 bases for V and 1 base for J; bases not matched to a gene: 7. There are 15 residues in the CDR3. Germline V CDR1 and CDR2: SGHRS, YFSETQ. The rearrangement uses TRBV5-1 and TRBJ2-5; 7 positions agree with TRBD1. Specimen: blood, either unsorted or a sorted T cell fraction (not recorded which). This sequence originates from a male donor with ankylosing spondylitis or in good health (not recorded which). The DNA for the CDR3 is TGCGCCAGCAGCCTCCAGGGGGTCCCCCAAGAGACCCAGTACTTC. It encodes CASSLQGVPQETQYF.